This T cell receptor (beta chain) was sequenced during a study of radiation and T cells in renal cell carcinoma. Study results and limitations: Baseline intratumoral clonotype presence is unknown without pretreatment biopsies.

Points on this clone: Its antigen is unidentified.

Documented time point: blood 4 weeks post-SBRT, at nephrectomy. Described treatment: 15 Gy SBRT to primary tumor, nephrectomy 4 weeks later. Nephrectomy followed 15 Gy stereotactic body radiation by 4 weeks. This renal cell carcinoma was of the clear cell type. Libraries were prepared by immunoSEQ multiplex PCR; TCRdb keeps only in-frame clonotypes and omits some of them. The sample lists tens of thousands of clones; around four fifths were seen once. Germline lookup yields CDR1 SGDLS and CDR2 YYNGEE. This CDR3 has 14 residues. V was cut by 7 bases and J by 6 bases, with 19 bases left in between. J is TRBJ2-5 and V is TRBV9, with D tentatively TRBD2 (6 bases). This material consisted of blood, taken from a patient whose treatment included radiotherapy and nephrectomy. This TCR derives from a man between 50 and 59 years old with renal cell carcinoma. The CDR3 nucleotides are TGTGCCAGCGGATCCGGGGGATACGGAAAGACCCAGTACTTC. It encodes CASGSGGYGKTQYF.